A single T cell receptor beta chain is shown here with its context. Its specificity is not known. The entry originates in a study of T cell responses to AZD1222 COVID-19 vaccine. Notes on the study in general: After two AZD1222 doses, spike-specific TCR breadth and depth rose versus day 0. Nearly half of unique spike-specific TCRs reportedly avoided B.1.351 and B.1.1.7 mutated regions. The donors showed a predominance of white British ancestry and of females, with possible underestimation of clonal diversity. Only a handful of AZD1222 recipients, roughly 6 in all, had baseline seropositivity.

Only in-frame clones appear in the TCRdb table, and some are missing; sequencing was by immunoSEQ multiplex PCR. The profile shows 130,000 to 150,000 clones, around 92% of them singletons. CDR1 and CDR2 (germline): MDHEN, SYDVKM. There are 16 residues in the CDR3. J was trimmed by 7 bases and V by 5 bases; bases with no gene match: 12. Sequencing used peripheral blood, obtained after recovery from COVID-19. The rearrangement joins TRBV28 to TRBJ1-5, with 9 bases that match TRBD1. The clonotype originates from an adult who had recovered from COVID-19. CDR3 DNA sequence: TGTGCCAGCAGTCGGTTGGGACAGGGAGGGGTCCAGCCCCAGCATTTT. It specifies CASSRLGQGGVQPQHF.